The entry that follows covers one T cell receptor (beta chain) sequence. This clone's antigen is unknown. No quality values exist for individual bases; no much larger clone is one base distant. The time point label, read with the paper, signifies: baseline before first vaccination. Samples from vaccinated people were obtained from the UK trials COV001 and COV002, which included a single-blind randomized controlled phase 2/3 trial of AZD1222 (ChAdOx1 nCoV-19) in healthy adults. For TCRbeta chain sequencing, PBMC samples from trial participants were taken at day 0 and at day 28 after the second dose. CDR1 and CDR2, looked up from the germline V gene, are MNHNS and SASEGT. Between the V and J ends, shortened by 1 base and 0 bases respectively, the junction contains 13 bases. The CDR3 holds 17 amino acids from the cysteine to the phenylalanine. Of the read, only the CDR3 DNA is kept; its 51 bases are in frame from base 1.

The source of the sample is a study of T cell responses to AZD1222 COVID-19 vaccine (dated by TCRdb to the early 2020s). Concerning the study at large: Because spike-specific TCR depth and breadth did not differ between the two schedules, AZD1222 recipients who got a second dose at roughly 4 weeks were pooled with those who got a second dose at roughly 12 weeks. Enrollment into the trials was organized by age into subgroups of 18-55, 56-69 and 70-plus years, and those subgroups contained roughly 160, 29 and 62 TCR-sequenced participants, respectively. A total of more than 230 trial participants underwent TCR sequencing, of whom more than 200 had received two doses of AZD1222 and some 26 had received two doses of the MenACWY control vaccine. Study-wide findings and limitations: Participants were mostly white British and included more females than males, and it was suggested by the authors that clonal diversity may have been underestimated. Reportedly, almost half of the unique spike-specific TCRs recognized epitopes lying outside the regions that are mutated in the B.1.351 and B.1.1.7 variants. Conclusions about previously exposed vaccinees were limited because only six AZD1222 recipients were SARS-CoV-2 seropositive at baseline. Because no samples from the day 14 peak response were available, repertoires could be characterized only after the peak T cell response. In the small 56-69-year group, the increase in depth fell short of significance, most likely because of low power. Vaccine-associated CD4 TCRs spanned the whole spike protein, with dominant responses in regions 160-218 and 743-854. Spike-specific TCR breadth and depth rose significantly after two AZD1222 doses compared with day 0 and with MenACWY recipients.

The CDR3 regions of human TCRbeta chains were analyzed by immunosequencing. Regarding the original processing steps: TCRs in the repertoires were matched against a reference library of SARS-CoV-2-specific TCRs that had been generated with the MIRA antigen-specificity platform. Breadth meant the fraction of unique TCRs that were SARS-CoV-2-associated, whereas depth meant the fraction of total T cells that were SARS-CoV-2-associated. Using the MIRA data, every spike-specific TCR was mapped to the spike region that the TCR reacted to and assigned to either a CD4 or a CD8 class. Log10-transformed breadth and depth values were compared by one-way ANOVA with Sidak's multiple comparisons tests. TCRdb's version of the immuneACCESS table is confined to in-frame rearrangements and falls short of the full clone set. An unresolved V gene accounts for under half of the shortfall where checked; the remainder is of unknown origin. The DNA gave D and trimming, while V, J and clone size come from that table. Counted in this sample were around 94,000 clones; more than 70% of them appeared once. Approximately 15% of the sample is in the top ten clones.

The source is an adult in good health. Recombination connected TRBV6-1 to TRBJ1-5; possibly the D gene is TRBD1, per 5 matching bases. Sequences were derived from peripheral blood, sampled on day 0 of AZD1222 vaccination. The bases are TGTGCCAGCAGTGAAGGCCTTCAGGGAAATAGCAATCAGCCCCAGCATTTT. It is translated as CASSEGLQGNSNQPQHF.